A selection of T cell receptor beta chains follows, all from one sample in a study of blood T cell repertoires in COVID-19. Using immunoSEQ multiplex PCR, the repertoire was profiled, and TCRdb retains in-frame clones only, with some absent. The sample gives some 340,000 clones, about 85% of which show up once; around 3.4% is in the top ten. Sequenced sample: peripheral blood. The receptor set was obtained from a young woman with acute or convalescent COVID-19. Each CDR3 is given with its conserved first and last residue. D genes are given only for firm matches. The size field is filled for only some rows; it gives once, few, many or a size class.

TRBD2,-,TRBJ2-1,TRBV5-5,CASSLVAGTNEQFF,TGTGCCAGCAGCTTGGTAGCGGGGACTAATGAGCAGTTCTTC
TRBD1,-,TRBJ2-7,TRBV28,CASMGTGRGSSYEQYF,TGTGCCAGCATGGGGACAGGGCGGGGAAGCTCCTACGAGCAGTACTTC
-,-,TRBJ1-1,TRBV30,CAWSPPSWGLGAFF,TGTGCCTGGAGTCCCCCTTCCTGGGGCCTTGGGGCTTTCTTT
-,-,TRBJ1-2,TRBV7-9,CASSPRTLVYGYTF,TGTGCCAGCAGCCCAAGGACTCTTGTCTATGGCTACACCTTC
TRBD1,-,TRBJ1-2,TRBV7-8,CASSHPGQWVYGYTF,TGTGCCAGCAGCCATCCGGGACAGTGGGTCTATGGCTACACCTTC
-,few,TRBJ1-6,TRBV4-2,CASSQPPTAGIRRKSPLHF,TGTGCCAGCAGCCAACCCCCCACGGCAGGGATAAGGCGAAAATCACCCCTCCACTTT
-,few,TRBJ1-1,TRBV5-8,CASSFSFGGLNTEAFF,TGTGCCAGCAGCTTCTCCTTCGGTGGGCTAAACACTGAAGCTTTCTTT
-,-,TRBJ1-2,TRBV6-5,CASTAALGYGYTF,TGTGCCAGCACCGCGGCGCTGGGCTATGGCTACACCTTC
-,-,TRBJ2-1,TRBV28,CASSFISAANEQFF,TGTGCCAGCAGTTTTATTAGCGCCGCAAATGAGCAGTTCTTC
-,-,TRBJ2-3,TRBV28,CASSLDGGERPPTDTQYF,TGTGCCAGCAGTTTAGACGGCGGGGAGAGGCCCCCCACAGATACGCAGTATTTT
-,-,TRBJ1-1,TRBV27,CASSVYAGRLNTEAFF,TGTGCCAGCAGTGTATATGCAGGTCGACTGAACACTGAAGCTTTCTTT
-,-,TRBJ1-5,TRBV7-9,CASSLSGSSNQPQHF,TGTGCCAGCAGCCTGTCGGGGTCTAGCAATCAGCCCCAGCATTTT
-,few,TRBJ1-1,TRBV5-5,CASSFPYEAFF,TGTGCCAGCAGCTTCCCTTATGAAGCTTTCTTT
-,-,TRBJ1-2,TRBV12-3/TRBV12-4,CASSTGNYGYTF,TGTGCCAGCAGTACAGGGAATTATGGCTACACCTTC
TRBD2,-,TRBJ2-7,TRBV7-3,CASSQLAGSYEQYF,TGTGCCAGCAGCCAACTAGCGGGATCCTACGAGCAGTACTTC
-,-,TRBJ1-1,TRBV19,CASSPPEASEAFF,TGTGCCAGTAGTCCCCCAGAGGCCTCGGAAGCTTTCTTT
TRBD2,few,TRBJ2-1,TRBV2,CASSDNLLAGDTYNEQFF,TGTGCCAGCAGCGATAACTTATTAGCGGGAGATACCTACAATGAGCAGTTCTTC